This T cell receptor (beta chain) stems from a study of PD-L1 blockade in urothelial cancer. As for the study in general: Blood analysis took place 3 weeks (second dose) and 6 weeks after treatment start. Blood gave a median 141,255 T cells.

Per germline, CDR1 SGHNT and CDR2 YYREEE (reference sequence). V was clipped by 4 bases and J by 3 bases; unmatched bases: 8. CDR3 length: 15 amino acids. Anywhere from 1 to 8 samples came from each patient, spanning pretreatment and on-treatment. Points from the study as a whole: Greater 3-week expansion of tumor-associated blood clones was recorded for durable-benefit patients.

For this clone: The antigen remains unidentified.

Generated by immunoSEQ multiplex PCR, the TCRdb table keeps only in-frame clones and is missing some. Of more than 45,000 clones listed, 88% are singletons. Material: PBMCs, obtained around atezolizumab (anti-PD-L1) treatment. The chain recombines TRBV5-4 with TRBJ2-7; 9 bases match TRBD1. This receptor was taken from a man older than 75 with urothelial cancer. The CDR3 DNA reads TGTGCCAGCAGCATAGACAGGGGGGCTTTCTACGAGCAGTACTTC. Translating gives CASSIDRGAFYEQYF. The whole variable domain, filled in from reference TRBV5-4 and TRBJ2-7, reads ETGVTQSPTHLIKTRGQQVTLRCSSQSGHNTVSWYQQALGQGPQFIFQYYREEENGRGNFPPRFSGLQFPNYSSELNVNALELDDSALYLCASSIDRGAFYEQYFGPGTRLTVT.